This passage covers 26 T cell receptor beta chains from one sample sequenced in a study of neurological immune-mediated disorders. TCRdb processed the 5' RACE reads anew with MiXCR; each CDR3 protein has one entry. This table holds more than 45,000 distinct CDR3 sequences, 4% to 5.5% found once. Sequenced input: PBMCs. These receptors came from a man in his fifties or sixties with multiple sclerosis.

The J gene is TRBJ1-1, the V gene TRBV6-6; unclear D gene. The germline V gene encodes CDR1 MNHNY and CDR2 SVGAGI (reference sequence). V was shortened by 8 bases and J by 8 bases, with 6 bases between the two germline ends. The CDR3 extends over 9 amino acids. This chain's CDR3 is CASGREAFF. DNA of the CDR3: TGTGCCAGCGGCCGAGAAGCTTTCTTT.

The chain links TRBV2 to TRBJ2-5; D may be TRBD2 (5 bases). The CDR3 has 14 amino acids. V gave up 4 bases and J gave up 2 bases, with 11 bases separating them. Germline CDR1 reads SNHLY; CDR2 reads FYNNEI. The CDR3, as DNA: TGTGCCAGCAGTGCGATTCCGGGGCAAGAGACCCAGTACTTC. Translation gives CASSAIPGQETQYF.

This clonotype appeared many times. The CDR3 DNA is TGCAGTGCTAGGATAATCCTAGCGGGGGGGTTTGGCCAAGAGACCCAGTACTTC. Translating gives CSARIILAGGFGQETQYF. This sequence joins TRBV20-1 and TRBJ2-5; TRBD2 agrees at 12 bases. This CDR3 has 18 residues. Germline V gene lookup returns CDR1 DFQATT and CDR2 SNEGSKA (reference sequence). Germline trimming cut 3 bases from V and 1 base from J; bases unmatched to any gene: 12.

This clonotype appeared many times. The genes are TRBV5-1 and TRBJ2-7; 11 nucleotides align to TRBD1. CDR3 size: 16 residues. Per germline, CDR1 SGHRS and CDR2 YFSETQ. V trimming: 0 bases; J trimming: 9 bases; junction bases outside the gene matches: 11. CDR3 loop: CASSLGGQGAVSRQYF. Here the CDR3 DNA reads TGCGCCAGCAGCTTGGGTGGACAGGGGGCTGTAAGTCGGCAGTACTTC.

This clonotype was picked up many times. The chain has TRBV27 and TRBJ2-1; D is possibly TRBD1 (6 bases). Germline CDR1 reads MNHEY; CDR2 reads SMNVEV (reference sequence). The CDR3 has 14 residues. The V end was cut by 5 bases, the J end by 5 bases, with 13 bases between. CDR3 DNA sequence: TGTGCCAGCAGTCTCCGGGACAATAACAATGAGCAGTTCTTC. Translated: CASSLRDNNNEQFF.

This clonotype was counted many times. The chain combines TRBV10-3 with TRBJ2-7, with D possibly matching TRBD1 (6 bases). CDR3 length equals 14 residues. Germline V gives CDR1 ENHRY, CDR2 SYGVKD. Trimming left V 2 bases short and J 2 bases short, with 10 bases between. The CDR3 here is CAISEGDKTYEQYF. As DNA, the CDR3 is TGTGCCATCAGTGAGGGGGACAAGACCTACGAGCAGTACTTC.

This clonotype was observed many times. This chain uses TRBV7-9 with TRBJ2-2; 9 positions agree with TRBD2. CDR3 size: 17 residues. V lost 4 bases to trimming and J lost 1 base; unmatched junction nucleotides: 7. Germline lookup yields CDR1 SEHNR and CDR2 FQNEAQ (reference sequence). The CDR3 loop reads CASSSQREVMNTGELFF. The CDR3 DNA follows: TGTGCCAGCAGCTCCCAGCGGGAGGTTATGAACACCGGGGAGCTGTTTTTT.

Ten or more counts support this clonotype. This chain links TRBV10-3 with TRBJ1-2; no definite D call. V lost 4 bases to trimming and J lost 1 base, with 10 bases between them. The CDR3 is made up of 14 amino acids. Germline assignment: CDR1 ENHRY and CDR2 SYGVKD. CDR3: CAISVVSDNYGYTF. The CDR3 nucleotides are TGTGCCATCAGTGTTGTGTCCGATAACTATGGCTACACCTTC.

This clonotype was detected many times. The genes are TRBV12-3 or TRBV12-4 and TRBJ2-2; no clear D gene. V was clipped by 6 bases and J by 5 bases, with 16 bases between them. The CDR3 consists of 15 residues. The CDR3 DNA sequence: TGTGCCAGCAGCCATCGACCCTTAGGGACCGGGGAGCTGTTTTTT. Its translation: CASSHRPLGTGELFF.

There are a few counts of this clonotype. DNA of the CDR3: TGCAGTGCTAGCCCATTGGAGCTCTCCTACTACGAGCAGTACTTC. Encoded protein: CSASPLELSYYEQYF. The rearrangement joins TRBV20-1 to TRBJ2-7; D gene unclear. The ends were cut back, 3 bases at V and 3 bases at J, with 18 bases in the middle. This CDR3 comprises 15 residues. Germline V gives CDR1 DFQATT, CDR2 SNEGSKA (reference sequence).

This clonotype was seen repeatedly, ten times or more. The genes are TRBV7-2 and TRBJ2-7; weak D call: TRBD1 (6 bases). This CDR3 contains 11 residues. Germline V gives CDR1 SGHTA, CDR2 FQGNSA. With 5 bases removed from V and 4 bases from J, the gap between germline ends came to 6 bases. The CDR3 loop is CASSTGYEQYF. Written as DNA, the CDR3 is TGTGCCAGCAGCACAGGGTACGAGCAGTACTTC.

This clonotype was recorded many times. This sequence joins TRBV7-8 and TRBJ2-4; 7 bases match TRBD2. The CDR3 covers 15 residues. J was trimmed by 6 bases and V by 5 bases; bases with no gene match: 10. Germline V CDR1 and CDR2: SGHVS, FQNEAQ. The CDR3 loop is CASSPGLGRVNIQYF. Here the CDR3 DNA reads TGTGCCAGCAGCCCAGGTCTGGGGAGGGTAAACATTCAGTACTTC.

This clonotype has at least ten counts. The chain employs TRBV12-3 or TRBV12-4 and TRBJ2-3; D is ambiguous. This CDR3 has 10 amino acids. Trimming shortened V by 4 bases and J by 8 bases, and 4 bases separated the two germline ends. DNA of the CDR3: TGTGCCAGCAGTTCTGGTACGCAGTATTTT. It is translated as CASSSGTQYF.

A few counts support this clonotype. This CDR3 reads CSARNEADYTDTQYF. CDR3 nucleotides: TGCAGTGCTAGGAATGAAGCGGACTACACAGATACGCAGTATTTT. The V and J genes are TRBV20-1 and TRBJ2-3; tentatively, D is TRBD2 (6 bases). This CDR3 contains 15 residues. V lost 3 bases and J 2 bases, leaving 15 bases between the germline ends. Germline-derived CDR1 and CDR2 are DFQATT and SNEGSKA (reference sequence).

The sample holds many counts of this clonotype. The chain joins TRBV29-1 to TRBJ1-1; TRBD1 might be the D (5 bases). The CDR3 contains 12 residues. Trimming took off 4 bases at V and 7 bases at J, with 13 bases between the two ends. Germline lookup yields CDR1 SQVTM and CDR2 ANQGSEA. CDR3: CSVGGETIEAFF. CDR3 in DNA: TGCAGCGTTGGGGGGGAGACGATTGAAGCTTTCTTT.

The sample holds many counts of this clonotype. The chain carries TRBV7-6 and TRBJ2-7; D is perhaps TRBD1 or TRBD2 (7 bases each). Per the germline V gene, CDR1 is SGHVS and CDR2 is FNYEAQ. Trimming removed 4 bases from V and 4 bases from J, with 20 bases in between. The CDR3 runs to 16 residues. CDR3 loop: CASSSSERQGGYEQYF. The CDR3 DNA reads as TGTGCCAGCAGCTCCTCCGAGAGACAGGGAGGGTACGAGCAGTACTTC.

Many counts were recorded for this clonotype. The chain has TRBV7-9 and TRBJ2-5, with 10 bases matching TRBD2. Germline-derived CDR1 and CDR2 are SEHNR and FQNEAQ (reference sequence). CDR3 length: 17 residues. Germline trimming cut 7 bases from V and 4 bases from J; bases unmatched to any gene: 15. This chain's CDR3 is CASTRSLAGVSPETQYF. The CDR3 DNA is TGTGCCAGCACGCGCTCGCTAGCGGGGGTCAGCCCAGAGACCCAGTACTTC.

In this sample, this clonotype turned up many times. V and J are TRBV10-3 and TRBJ2-5, with D possibly called TRBD1 or TRBD2 (5 bases each). The germline V gene encodes CDR1 ENHRY and CDR2 SYGVKD. The CDR3 is 17 residues long. With 2 bases removed from V and 7 bases from J, the gap between germline ends came to 23 bases. The CDR3: CAISEGDGRSQDLTQYF. CDR3 DNA sequence: TGTGCCATCAGTGAGGGGGACGGCAGATCTCAAGATTTGACCCAGTACTTC.

The J gene is TRBJ2-1, the V gene TRBV7-6, with D uncertain. Deletions cut 2 bases from V and 12 bases from J, with 11 bases between. The CDR3 runs to 12 residues. The germline CDR1 and CDR2 sequences are SGHVS and FNYEAQ. The CDR3, as DNA: TGTGCCAGCAGCTTAAGTGACAATCGGCAGTTCTTC. Translating it yields CASSLSDNRQFF.

This clonotype appeared a few times. The chain employs TRBV5-1 and TRBJ2-7, with D unclear. The CDR3 contains 13 residues. Trimming took off 1 base at V and 3 bases at J, with 8 bases between the two ends. Looked up from germline, CDR1 is SGHRS and CDR2 is YFSETQ. The CDR3: CASSLKGNYEQYF. The CDR3 DNA reads as TGCGCCAGCAGCTTGAAGGGCAACTACGAGCAGTACTTC. Full variable domain (rest looked up from reference TRBV5-1 and TRBJ2-7): KAGVTQTPRYLIKTRGQQVTLSCSPISGHRSVSWYQQTPGQGLQFLFEYFSETQRNKGNFPGRFSGRQFSNSRSEMNVSTLELGDSALYLCASSLKGNYEQYFGPGTRLTVT.

Points on this clonotype: This could be a read error, since a much larger clone is one nucleotide away. The chain carries TRBV3-1 and TRBJ2-1; D is ambiguous. V was pared by 3 bases and J by 1 base, with 10 bases between. The CDR3 runs to 15 residues. The V gene's germline CDR1 is LGHDT and CDR2 YNNKEL (reference sequence). The CDR3 nucleotides read TGTGCCAGCAGCCATGGCGGCTTATCCTACAATGAGCAGTTCTTC. Protein: CASSHGGLSYNEQFF.

This clonotype was recorded at least ten times. V usage is TRBV5-5 and J usage is TRBJ1-1; D ambiguous. CDR3 size: 15 residues. Looked up from germline, CDR1 is SGHKS and CDR2 is YYEKEE (reference sequence). V gave up 1 base and J gave up 0 bases, with 10 bases separating them. The CDR3 coding sequence is TGTGCCAGCAGCTTGCATTTGGCCGTGAACACTGAAGCTTTCTTT. It yields the protein CASSLHLAVNTEAFF.

This clonotype has ten or more counts. This chain links TRBV5-1 with TRBJ2-1; possible D gene TRBD1, 6 bases. The length of the CDR3 is 16 residues. Per the germline V gene, CDR1 is SGHRS and CDR2 is YFSETQ. Trimming took off 0 bases at V and 0 bases at J, with 10 bases between the two ends. As DNA, the CDR3 is TGCGCCAGCAGCTTGGATACAGGGTACTCCTACAATGAGCAGTTCTTC. Its protein is CASSLDTGYSYNEQFF. Full variable domain (missing parts from reference TRBV5-1 and TRBJ2-1): KAGVTQTPRYLIKTRGQQVTLSCSPISGHRSVSWYQQTPGQGLQFLFEYFSETQRNKGNFPGRFSGRQFSNSRSEMNVSTLELGDSALYLCASSLDTGYSYNEQFFGPGTRLTVL.

This clonotype has ten or more counts. The genes are TRBV20-1 and TRBJ2-7; possibly TRBD2 for D (5 bases). Trimming took 2 bases from V and 2 from J, leaving 13 bases between them. The length of the CDR3 is 14 residues. Germline lookup yields CDR1 DFQATT and CDR2 SNEGSKA (reference sequence). CDR3 protein: CSARYSAPPYEQYF. Here the CDR3 DNA reads TGCAGTGCTAGATATAGCGCCCCGCCCTACGAGCAGTACTTC.

This clonotype appeared many times. The V gene is TRBV20-1, the J gene TRBJ2-3, with a weak D call TRBD1 (6 bases). Trimming shortened V by 5 bases and J by 6 bases, and 18 bases separated the two germline ends. CDR1 is DFQATT, CDR2 SNEGSKA, per germline (reference sequence). CDR3 length equals 14 residues. Here the CDR3 reads CSAGHPGVSDTQYF. Written as DNA, the CDR3 is TGCAGTGCTGGACATCCAGGGGTATCGGATACGCAGTATTTT.

This clonotype was seen at least ten times. This chain links TRBV25-1 with TRBJ1-2; TRBD1 is a possible D gene (5 bases). This CDR3 is built from 15 residues. V was cut by 1 base and J by 3 bases, with 12 bases left in between. CDR1 is MGHDK and CDR2 is SYGVNS in the germline V gene. The CDR3 reads CASSELAGRDYGYTF. CDR3 DNA sequence: TGTGCCAGCAGTGAATTAGCGGGGCGAGACTATGGCTACACCTTC.